This entry lists 25 T cell receptor beta chains sequenced from one sample in a study of blood T cell repertoires in COVID-19. Clones were sequenced by immunoSEQ multiplex PCR, and TCRdb holds only the in-frame ones, with some missing. Here the sample spans about 63,000 clones, roughly three quarters being singletons. The sample was peripheral blood. These receptors were obtained from a woman older than 75 with acute or convalescent COVID-19.

This clone has only a few counts. V and J are TRBV11-2 and TRBJ1-1; D unclear. The CDR3 sequence is 14 residues long. V lost 1 base and J lost 4, with 10 bases in between. Germline V CDR1 and CDR2: SGHAT, FQNNGV. CDR3 DNA sequence: TGTGCCAGCAGCTTAGTTGGAGGGTCCACTGAAGCTTTCTTT. Its translation: CASSLVGGSTEAFF. The full variable domain, its missing parts supplied by reference TRBV11-2 and TRBJ1-1, is EAGVAQSPRYKIIEKRQSVAFWCNPISGHATLYWYQQILGQGPKLLIQFQNNGVVDDSQLPKDRFSAERLKGVDSTLKIQPAKLEDSAVYLCASSLVGGSTEAFFGQGTRLTVV.

DNA of the CDR3: TGTGCCAGTAGTACTCAACAGGGGTGGACTGAAGCTTTCTTT. It specifies CASSTQQGWTEAFF. This chain joins TRBV19 and TRBJ1-1, with 7 bases matching TRBD1. V lost 4 bases and J lost 5; bases outside the gene matches: 7. CDR3 size: 14 residues. Germline CDR1 reads LNHDA; CDR2 reads SQIVND (reference sequence).

The genes are TRBV28 and TRBJ1-3, with 8 bases matching TRBD1. Germline-derived CDR1 and CDR2 are MDHEN and SYDVKM. The CDR3 totals 16 residues. Trimming took 6 bases from V and 3 from J; bases not matched to a gene: 10. Here the CDR3 DNA reads TGTGCCAGCAGGCCTCCCTGGGGGACAGGTGGAAACACCATATATTTT. This gives the protein CASRPPWGTGGNTIYF.

The rearrangement uses TRBV7-6 and TRBJ2-7; the match to TRBD1 covers 8 bases. The V and J ends lost 0 bases and 6 bases, in that order; junction bases with no gene match: 7. Germline V gene lookup returns CDR1 SGHVS and CDR2 FNYEAQ. The CDR3 extends over 15 amino acids. CDR3 in amino acids: CASSLASRGLGEQYF. The CDR3 nucleotides are TGTGCCAGCAGCTTAGCGAGCAGGGGGCTAGGCGAGCAGTACTTC.

This clone was seen only a few times. This sequence joins TRBV5-1 and TRBJ1-5; D is ambiguous. Germline V gives CDR1 SGHRS, CDR2 YFSETQ. This CDR3 region has 13 residues. The germline V and J ends were trimmed by 4 bases and 7 bases, with 12 bases remaining between them. The CDR3 sequence is CASSLTFGQPQHF. Here the CDR3 DNA reads TGCGCCAGCAGCCTTACCTTCGGGCAGCCCCAGCATTTT.

There are a few counts of this clone. V usage is TRBV7-3 and J usage is TRBJ1-1; D remains unclear. V was pared by 0 bases and J by 4 bases, with 6 bases between. Germline lookup yields CDR1 SGHTA and CDR2 FQGTGA. CDR3 size: 13 residues. The CDR3 coding sequence is TGTGCCAGCAGCTTAACTCGGTCCACTGAAGCTTTCTTT. It encodes CASSLTRSTEAFF.

The chain has TRBV7-6 and TRBJ2-5; TRBD1 matches at 11 bases. Germline V gives CDR1 SGHVS, CDR2 FNYEAQ. There are 15 residues in the CDR3. After removal of 4 bases from V and 4 bases from J, the junction contained 5 bases not matched to a gene. CDR3: CASSSGDRGIETQYF. The CDR3 DNA follows: TGTGCCAGCAGCTCTGGGGACAGGGGGATAGAGACCCAGTACTTC.

The chain joins TRBV27 to TRBJ1-5; the match to TRBD1 covers 10 bases. This CDR3 contains 15 residues. CDR1 MNHEY and CDR2 SMNVEV come from the germline V gene (reference sequence). The V gene end was trimmed by 4 bases and the J gene end by 6 bases; junction bases not matched to a gene: 6. CDR3 sequence: CASSSTGQGFQPQHF. CDR3 coding DNA: TGTGCCAGCAGTTCCACGGGACAGGGGTTTCAGCCCCAGCATTTT.

This clone was seen just once. CDR3 DNA: TGTGCCAGCAGCGTAGGGAGAGAAGAGACCCAGTACTTC. It is translated as CASSVGREETQYF. The rearrangement joins TRBV9 to TRBJ2-5; D not certain. This CDR3 region has 13 residues. Per the germline V gene, CDR1 is SGDLS and CDR2 is YYNGEE. V lost 0 bases to trimming and J lost 3 bases, with 6 bases between them. Full variable domain (outside the CDR3, taken from reference TRBV9 and TRBJ2-5): DSGVTQTPKHLITATGQRVTLRCSPRSGDLSVYWYQQSLDQGLQFLIQYYNGEERAKGNILERFSAQQFPDLHSELNLSSLELGDSALYFCASSVGREETQYFGPGTRLLVL.

The chain has TRBV6-6 and TRBJ2-1; 8 bases map to TRBD2. The CDR3 consists of 14 residues. Looked up from germline, CDR1 is MNHNY and CDR2 is SVGAGI (reference sequence). V dropped 7 bases and J dropped 6; count of bases not matched to a gene: 8. CDR3 residues: CASTGLAPPNEQFF. In nucleotides, the CDR3 is TGTGCCAGCACCGGACTAGCCCCTCCCAATGAGCAGTTCTTC.

The CDR3 is CAFEPGQGVVKLFF. CDR3 bases: TGTGCGTTCGAACCGGGACAGGGGGTTGTGAAACTGTTTTTT. V usage is TRBV30 and J usage is TRBJ1-4; the match to TRBD1 covers 11 bases. There are 14 residues in the CDR3. Germline CDR1 is GTSNPN and CDR2 is SVGIG (reference sequence).

This clone was recorded a few times. The rearrangement joins TRBV29-1 to TRBJ2-3; TRBD2 agrees at 8 bases. The V and J ends lost 7 bases and 3 bases, in that order; junction bases with no gene match: 6. This CDR3 spans 13 amino acids. Germline V lookup: CDR1 SQVTM, CDR2 ANQGSEA. CDR3 region: CSASGSGTDTQYF. The CDR3 DNA reads as TGCAGCGCCAGCGGGAGTGGAACAGATACGCAGTATTTT.

This chain connects TRBV7-2 to TRBJ1-1; D possibly corresponds to TRBD1 (5 bases). The CDR3 sequence is 15 residues long. Trimming took off 2 bases at V and 4 bases at J, with 14 bases between the two ends. Germline values: CDR1 SGHTA, CDR2 FQGNSA. CDR3 sequence (DNA): TGTGCCAGCAGCTTAAACCCCCAGGGTGGCACTGAAGCTTTCTTT. Amino acid sequence: CASSLNPQGGTEAFF.

The V call is TRBV2, the J call TRBJ1-6; 10 bases fit TRBD1. V lost 10 bases to trimming and J lost 11 bases; unmatched junction nucleotides: 11. Germline-derived CDR1 and CDR2 are SNHLY and FYNNEI. The CDR3 loop spans 14 amino acids. CDR3 amino acids: CATPSGTGAAPLHF. As DNA, the CDR3 is TGTGCCACCCCGAGTGGGACAGGGGCAGCACCCCTCCACTTT.

The rearrangement uses TRBV11-2 and TRBJ2-1, with D possibly being TRBD1 (6 bases). CDR1 is SGHAT, CDR2 FQNNGV, per germline. The germline V and J ends were trimmed by 1 base and 1 base, with 8 bases remaining between them. This CDR3 is 15 amino acids long. CDR3 DNA: TGTGCCAGCAGCTTAGGGACAGCATCCTACAATGAGCAGTTCTTC. Its protein is CASSLGTASYNEQFF.

The chain uses TRBV24-1 and TRBJ2-2, with D perhaps matching TRBD2 (6 bases). The germline V gene encodes CDR1 KGHDR and CDR2 SFDVKD. The CDR3 runs to 14 residues. Trimming removed 9 bases at V and 4 bases at J, with 14 bases between. The CDR3 loop reads CATAGGEVTGELFF. The CDR3 DNA reads as TGTGCCACCGCAGGAGGGGAGGTCACCGGGGAGCTGTTTTTT.

The chain couples TRBV2 to TRBJ2-7, with 10 positions matching TRBD2. The trim removed 6 bases at V and 2 bases at J, leaving 10 bases unmatched. Germline CDR1 SNHLY, CDR2 FYNNEI. The CDR3 runs 16 residues. Here the CDR3 reads CASSDISGRPPYEQYF. Written as DNA, the CDR3 is TGTGCCAGCAGCGATATTAGCGGGAGGCCGCCCTACGAGCAGTACTTC.

V usage is TRBV28 and J usage is TRBJ1-4, with a possible D match to TRBD1 (6 bases). Trimming removed 5 bases at V and 5 bases at J, with 12 bases between. This CDR3 is built from 14 residues. Germline V gene lookup returns CDR1 MDHEN and CDR2 SYDVKM. CDR3 in amino acids: CASSVRGGNEKLFF. The CDR3 bases are TGTGCCAGCAGTGTCAGGGGCGGGAATGAAAAACTGTTTTTT.

The V and J genes are TRBV4-2 and TRBJ2-6; no clear D. This CDR3 comprises 15 residues. With 2 bases removed from V and 0 bases from J, the gap between germline ends came to 5 bases. The V gene's germline CDR1 is LGHNA and CDR2 YNFKEQ. The CDR3, as DNA: TGTGCCAGCAGCCAACCGGGCTCTGGGGCCAACGTCCTGACTTTC. Translated, it gives CASSQPGSGANVLTF.

J is TRBJ2-5 and V is TRBV9; D perhaps matches TRBD1 (6 bases). Germline CDR1 reads SGDLS; CDR2 reads YYNGEE. V lost 0 bases and J lost 0, with 24 bases in between. The CDR3 extends over 20 amino acids. The CDR3 here is CASSVEPILPAGQNQETQYF. For the CDR3, the DNA is TGTGCCAGCAGCGTAGAGCCTATCTTACCCGCCGGACAGAACCAAGAGACCCAGTACTTC.

This chain uses TRBV7-9 with TRBJ2-1; 10 bases line up with TRBD2. Trimming took 5 bases from V and 0 from J; bases not matched to a gene: 13. Germline assignment: CDR1 SEHNR and CDR2 FQNEAQ (reference sequence). The CDR3 runs 19 residues. The CDR3 nucleotides read TGTGCCAGCAGCGCCGGGACTAGCGTTTTGGGGAGCTCCTACAATGAGCAGTTCTTC. Its translation is CASSAGTSVLGSSYNEQFF.

The chain uses TRBV6-2 or TRBV6-3 and TRBJ2-5; D may be TRBD1 (5 bases). The CDR3 loop spans 13 amino acids. Germline values: CDR1 MNHEY, CDR2 SVGEGT. V dropped 2 bases and J dropped 5 bases, with 9 bases sitting between them. DNA for the CDR3: TGTGCCAGCAGTTACGTGGCAGGGGAGACCCAGTACTTC. This gives the protein CASSYVAGETQYF.

A few counts support this clone. The chain links TRBV2 to TRBJ1-3; D gene ambiguous. The ends were cut back, 5 bases at V and 1 base at J, with 9 bases in the middle. This CDR3 region has 14 residues. Germline assignment: CDR1 SNHLY and CDR2 FYNNEI. CDR3 sequence (DNA): TGTGCCAGCAGTATCGGTCGTTCTGGAAACACCATATATTTT. It encodes CASSIGRSGNTIYF.

This clone was observed a single time. The chain combines TRBV6-5 with TRBJ2-1, with 9 bases that match TRBD2. Per the germline V gene, CDR1 is MNHEY and CDR2 is SVGAGI. V shed 0 bases and J 5 bases; nucleotides not matched to a gene: 2. CDR3 length: 15 residues. The CDR3 DNA follows: TGTGCCAGCAGTTACTCGACTAGCGGACACAATGAGCAGTTCTTC. Encoded protein: CASSYSTSGHNEQFF.

As concerns this clone: Additional DNA sequences in this sample encode the identical CDR3. The chain couples TRBV28 to TRBJ2-7; D gene unclear. Between the trimmed V and J ends, which lost 4 bases and 0 bases, there was a span of 10 bases. Germline V gene sequence: CDR1 MDHEN, CDR2 SYDVKM. The CDR3 length is 14 residues. The CDR3 protein is CASSSIASSYEQYF. The CDR3 coding sequence is TGTGCCAGCAGTTCTATAGCTAGCTCCTACGAGCAGTACTTC.